This T cell receptor beta chain stems from a study of cytomegalovirus exposure and HLA in healthy donors. V was shortened by 10 bases and J by 5 bases, with 20 bases between the two germline ends. CDR1 and CDR2 (germline): MNHEY, SVGAGI. This CDR3 spans 14 amino acids. Repertoires were generated with immunoSEQ multiplex PCR, while TCRdb's copy carries only in-frame clones and drops some. The data show 150,000 or so clones, 89% seen once. The chain combines TRBV6-5 with TRBJ2-5, with D possibly being TRBD1 (6 bases). Source material: PBMCs. The origin of this receptor is a woman aged 18-30 years in good health and CMV-seronegative. The DNA for the CDR3 is TGTGCCACAACGGACAGAGGAGGCTCGGAGACCCAGTACTTC. Amino acids: CATTDRGGSETQYF.